Sequencing of this T cell receptor (beta chain) was carried out in a study of shared clonotypes between healthy human individuals (dated by TCRdb to 2018 to 2021). With regard to the full study: The cohort included three men and a couple of women between 18 and 49 years of age. For each donor, three plates each were used for CD4 naive and CD4 memory, two plates were used for CD8 naive, and one plate was used for CD8 memory. To estimate repertoire size and how much clonotype sharing occurs between individuals, the study deeply sequenced the blood TCR repertoires of about five healthy adults. Libraries were prepared and TCR repertoires were sequenced by different laboratories using diverse techniques, in order to increase sequencing depth and limit assay-specific biases. Leukapheresis yielded between about 0.85 and 10 billion PBMCs per donor. What the research found in general, with its limitations: Based on pairwise subsampling, the degree of clonotype sharing among donors was expected to be affected by sequencing depth. Only blood was sampled, and tissue TCR repertoires likely differ from those in blood. Because the study included a small number of donors, the genetic and exposure-history diversity represented was limited. Estimated clonotype richness was generally larger for naive than for memory subsets. Even with the large sequencing depth, rarefaction of the sorted-subset datasets indicated that sequencing was incomplete. Compared with non-shared clonotypes, the clonotypes found in all four sorted-subset donors had higher generation probabilities. Roughly 5% of naive CD4, roughly 3.5% of naive CD8, 2.3% of memory CD4, and about 0.4% of memory CD8 clonotypes were shared across a few donors.

Using the deep immunoSEQ assay, multiplex PCR amplified TCR CDR3 regions from genomic DNA. For each cell subset, the extracted genomic DNA was distributed evenly across all wells of several immunoSEQ 96-well plates, and each plate served as one replicate. For sorted subsets, about 0.2 ug genomic DNA, equal to tens of thousands of T cell genomes, was loaded into each replicate PCR. The purified libraries were quantified using a Qubit 3.0 fluorometer, sized with a Bioanalyzer 2100, and then quantified again using the KAPA Library Quantification kit. A separate single-read 150-cycle Illumina NextSeq 550 flow cell was used to sequence each immunoSEQ 96-well plate. As for how the authors treated the data: Because the immunoSEQ output held only junctional sequences and lacked quality scores, the filtering could not match the filtering applied to full-length reads. To assign V/J genes and CDR3, sequences were annotated using PyIR, a Python wrapper for IgBLAST v1.9, with IMGT germline references. Reads were removed for weak V/J assignments (E-value above 1e-6), missing CDR3, stop codons, out-of-frame junctions, or ambiguous translated residues. A V3J clonotype was defined by an identical inferred V gene, J gene, and CDR3 amino acid sequence. Percentage overlap between repertoires was computed as shared unique clonotypes divided by the size of the smaller repertoire. Repertoire richness was assessed with RTK rarefaction, the Chao1 estimator, and Recon v2.1 estimates of unobserved clonotypes. Generation probabilities for all TCRbeta clonotypes obtained by the gDNA method from a few donors were computed using OLGA. TCRdb took this table from immuneACCESS and kept in-frame rearrangements with V and J called. Such tables lack part of the clones; where checked against another copy, unresolved V genes explain under half of the gap, and the rest is unexplained. V, J and clone size derive from that table, while D and trimming were established from the DNA sequence. A total of about 980,000 clones appear in this sample, 70% to 85% of them only once. The ten largest clones add up to over 1.3% of the sample.

For this chain, trimming is 1 base at the V end and 7 bases at the J end, and the number of junction bases without a gene match is 9. The CDR3 measures 16 amino acids from cysteine to phenylalanine. Only CDR3 DNA is held: 48 bases, read in frame from base 1. The germline V gene sets CDR1 to LGHNA and CDR2 to YNFKEQ. The donors were healthy, HIV-negative adults who had no recently reported acute infections or vaccinations. Every donor was a Caucasian adult residing in Nashville, Tennessee, USA. Magnetic negative selection was used to enrich CD4+ T cells, after which naive cells were positively selected on CD45RA and the negative fraction became the memory subset. After blood collection by leukapheresis, PBMCs were isolated using Ficoll-Histopaque density gradient centrifugation and then cryopreserved in the vapor phase of liquid nitrogen. Analytical flow cytometry was used to check the purity and quantity of each magnetically sorted T cell population. Genomic DNA was isolated from every sorted fraction and measured by UV absorbance on a Nanodrop 2000c.

Of note for this clone: The antigen it binds to is not known. No base quality values were provided; no much bigger clone lies one nucleotide off.

The chain links TRBV4-2 with TRBJ1-2; TRBD1 lines up with 10 middle nucleotides. This receptor was taken from a man between 18 and 35 years old in good health. Sequenced: memory CD4+ T cells sorted from blood. The meaning of the sample's cell subset or site label: CD45RA-negative fraction. The nucleotide sequence reads as follows: TGTGCCAGCAGCCAAGCCGGGACAGGGGAATTTTTTGGCTACACCTTC. This sequence encodes CASSQAGTGEFFGYTF.